Described below is a single TCR beta chain sequence and its context. Its antigen is currently unknown. Assay: immunoSEQ multiplex PCR; the TCRdb copy retains only in-frame clones and omits some. The data contain 73,000 or so clones, about 92% of them singletons. People who had autoimmune disease history or systemic immunosuppression were excluded. This sample is part of a study of OX40 agonist ivuxolimab in advanced cancers. Study-wide background: Partial responses occurred in three patients (one hepatocellular carcinoma, two cutaneous melanoma).

Study-wide results and caveats: Undetermined was the antigen specificity of the expanded peripheral T cells. CD8+ T cells showed, on average, more clonal expansion than CD4+ cells.

This receptor was identified in an adult with an advanced solid tumor such as melanoma, head and neck, liver or kidney cancer. This material consisted of CD4+ or CD8+ T cells sorted from blood, taken in a trial of the OX40 agonist ivuxolimab.

The CDR3 region is CASSYGPANTEAFF. The CDR3 DNA sequence: TGTGCCAGCAGTTACGGTCCAGCGAACACTGAAGCTTTCTTT. V usage is TRBV6-5 and J usage is TRBJ1-1; the D is unclear. Trimming left V 2 bases short and J 1 base short, with 8 bases between. Germline CDR1 and CDR2: MNHEY and SVGAGI. This CDR3 contains 14 residues.